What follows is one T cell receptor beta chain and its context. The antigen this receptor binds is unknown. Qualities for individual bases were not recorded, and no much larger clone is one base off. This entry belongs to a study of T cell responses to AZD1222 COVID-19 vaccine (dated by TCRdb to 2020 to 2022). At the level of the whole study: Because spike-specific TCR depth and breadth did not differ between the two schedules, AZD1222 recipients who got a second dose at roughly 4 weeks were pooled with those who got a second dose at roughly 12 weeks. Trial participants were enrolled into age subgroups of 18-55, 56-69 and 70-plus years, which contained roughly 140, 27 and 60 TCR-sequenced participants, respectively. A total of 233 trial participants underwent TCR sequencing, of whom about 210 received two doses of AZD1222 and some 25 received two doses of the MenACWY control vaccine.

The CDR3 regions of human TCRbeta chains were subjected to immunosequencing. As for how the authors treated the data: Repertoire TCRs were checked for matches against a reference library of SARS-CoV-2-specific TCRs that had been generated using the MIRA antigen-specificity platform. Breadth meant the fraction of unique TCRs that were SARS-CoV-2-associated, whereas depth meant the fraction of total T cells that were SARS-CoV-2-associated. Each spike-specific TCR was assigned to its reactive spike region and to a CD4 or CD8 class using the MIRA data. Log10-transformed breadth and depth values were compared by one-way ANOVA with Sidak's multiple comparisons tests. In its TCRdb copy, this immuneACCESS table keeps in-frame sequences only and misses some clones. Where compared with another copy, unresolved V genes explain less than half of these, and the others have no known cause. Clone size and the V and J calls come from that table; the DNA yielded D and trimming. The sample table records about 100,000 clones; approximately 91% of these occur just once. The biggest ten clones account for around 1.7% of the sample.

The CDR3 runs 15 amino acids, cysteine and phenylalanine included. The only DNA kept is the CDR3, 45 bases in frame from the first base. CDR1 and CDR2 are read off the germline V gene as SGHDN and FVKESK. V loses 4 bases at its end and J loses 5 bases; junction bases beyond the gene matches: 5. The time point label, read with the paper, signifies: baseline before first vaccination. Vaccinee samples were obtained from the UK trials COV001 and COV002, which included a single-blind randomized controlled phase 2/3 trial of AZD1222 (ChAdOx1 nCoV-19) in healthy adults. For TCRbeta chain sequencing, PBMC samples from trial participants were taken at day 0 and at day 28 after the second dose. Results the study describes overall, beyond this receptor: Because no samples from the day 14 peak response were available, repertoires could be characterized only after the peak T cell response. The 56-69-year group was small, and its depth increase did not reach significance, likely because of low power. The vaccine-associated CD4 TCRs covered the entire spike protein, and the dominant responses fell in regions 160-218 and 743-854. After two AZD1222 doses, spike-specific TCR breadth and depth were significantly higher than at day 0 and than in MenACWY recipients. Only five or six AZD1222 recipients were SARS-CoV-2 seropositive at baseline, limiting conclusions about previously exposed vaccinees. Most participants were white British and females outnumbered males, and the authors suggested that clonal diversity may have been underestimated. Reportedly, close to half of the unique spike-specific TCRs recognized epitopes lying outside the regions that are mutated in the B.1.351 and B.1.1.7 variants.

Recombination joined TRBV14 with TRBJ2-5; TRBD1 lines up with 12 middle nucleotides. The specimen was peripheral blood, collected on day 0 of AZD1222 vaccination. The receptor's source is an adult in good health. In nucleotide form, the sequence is TGTGCCAGCAGCCCCGGGACAGGGGGCTGGGAGACCCAGTACTTC. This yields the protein CASSPGTGGWETQYF.